This T cell receptor (beta chain) was identified in a study of cytomegalovirus exposure and HLA in healthy donors. This clone was counted a few times. The antigen is undetermined. Germline-derived CDR1 and CDR2 are MNHEY and SMNVEV (reference sequence). V lost 3 bases, J lost 3 bases, and 6 bases lay in between. CDR3 size: 13 residues. Primers included in the PCR were 60 Vbeta and 13 Jbeta primers. TCRdb's copy holds only in-frame clones and misses some; the assay was immunoSEQ multiplex PCR. The sample includes some 120,000 clones, more than 75% of them seen just once. Study conclusions and caveats: No immune exposure information besides CMV serostatus was available. When presence/absence was analysed, sequencing depth was taken to be roughly uniform across donors.

The source material was PBMCs. The source of this sequence is a man between 35 and 55 years old in good health and CMV-seronegative. The chain employs TRBV27 and TRBJ1-3; D gene unclear. The CDR3 reads CASSFQFGNTIYF. As DNA, the CDR3 is TGTGCCAGCAGTTTCCAGTTTGGAAACACCATATATTTT.